The entry below gives a single TCR beta chain sequence along with its context. The antigen is undetermined. The sample originates from a study of cytomegalovirus exposure and HLA in healthy donors. Whole-study findings and limits: Reports showed the classifier diagnosing cytomegalovirus status with high specificity and sensitivity. V- and J-gene trimming in TCR beta was tied to a missense DCLRE1C variant by an analysis performed later.

A multiplex PCR was run with 60 Vbeta primers and 13 Jbeta primers. Some clones are missing from TCRdb's copy, which holds only in-frame ones; the method was immunoSEQ multiplex PCR. The data show 100,000 to 150,000 clones, around four fifths seen once. The receptor's source is a female donor in good health and CMV-seronegative. The sequenced material came from PBMCs.

The CDR3: CAWSRAPGSEKLFF. The CDR3 DNA reads as TGTGCCTGGAGCCGGGCCCCCGGGAGTGAAAAACTGTTTTTT. The chain has TRBV30 and TRBJ1-4; D not certain. Trimming took 3 bases from V and 7 from J, leaving 15 bases between them. Germline V lookup: CDR1 GTSNPN, CDR2 SVGIG (reference sequence). This CDR3 region has 14 residues.